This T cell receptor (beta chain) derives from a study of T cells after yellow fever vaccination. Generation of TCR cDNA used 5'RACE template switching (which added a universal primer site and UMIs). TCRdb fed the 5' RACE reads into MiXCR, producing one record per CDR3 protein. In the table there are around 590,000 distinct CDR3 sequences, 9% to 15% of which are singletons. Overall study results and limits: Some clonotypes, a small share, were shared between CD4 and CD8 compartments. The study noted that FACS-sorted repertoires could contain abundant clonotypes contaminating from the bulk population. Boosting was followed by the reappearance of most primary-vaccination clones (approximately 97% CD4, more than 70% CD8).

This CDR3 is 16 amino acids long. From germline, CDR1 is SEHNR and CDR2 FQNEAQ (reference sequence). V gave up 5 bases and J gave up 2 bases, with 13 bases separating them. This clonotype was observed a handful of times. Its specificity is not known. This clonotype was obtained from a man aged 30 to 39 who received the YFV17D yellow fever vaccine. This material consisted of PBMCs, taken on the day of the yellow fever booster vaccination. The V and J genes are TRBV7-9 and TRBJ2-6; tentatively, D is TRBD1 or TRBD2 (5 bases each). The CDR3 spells CASSRGAQAGANVLTF. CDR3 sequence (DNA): TGTGCCAGCAGCCGGGGCGCCCAGGCTGGGGCCAACGTCCTGACTTTC.